These T cell receptor beta chains were read from a single sample in a study of cytomegalovirus exposure and HLA in healthy donors. Sequencing was performed with immunoSEQ multiplex PCR; in TCRdb, only in-frame clones are kept and a portion is missing. The data contain some 180,000 clones, over 65% of them seen just once; the ten biggest clones take up roughly 3.1%. Source material: PBMCs. These receptor sequences come from a man aged 35 to 55 in good health and CMV-seropositive. CDR3s include the opening cysteine and the closing phenylalanine or tryptophan. The D gene is left open where the match is weak. Rows give clone size only sometimes, using once, few, many, or a class for an expanded clone.

TGCAGCGTTGTCCCTAGCGGATTAAAAAACATTCAGTACTTC	CSVVPSGLKNIQYF	TRBD2	.	TRBV29-1	TRBJ2-4
TGTGCCAGCAAGGAAGGGACAGGGGGCGAAAAACTGTTTTTT	CASKEGTGGEKLFF	TRBD1	.	TRBV27	TRBJ1-4
TGTGCCAGCAGCTTAGAGGGGAGGGCGGGCTACGAGCAGTACTTC	CASSLEGRAGYEQYF	TRBD2	.	TRBV11-3	TRBJ2-7
TGCGCCAGCAGACCCGGGACAGGGGTGGCGAACACCGGGGAGCTGTTTTTT	CASRPGTGVANTGELFF	TRBD1	.	TRBV10-2	TRBJ2-2
TGTGCCAGCAGTTACCAAGGACAGAAGAAAGAGACCCAGTACTTC	CASSYQGQKKETQYF	.	.	TRBV6-5	TRBJ2-5
TGCGCCAGCAGCCACCGGACTAGGGAGATATACAATGAGCAGTTCTTC	CASSHRTREIYNEQFF	TRBD2	.	TRBV4-1	TRBJ2-1
TGTGCCAGCAGCTTTGAGGGGGCGGATACGCAGTATTTT	CASSFEGADTQYF	TRBD1	.	TRBV5-4	TRBJ2-3
TGTGCCAGCAGGGGTGGACTAGTGGGGTCTGGGGCCAACGTCCTGACTTTC	CASRGGLVGSGANVLTF	TRBD2	.	TRBV5-4	TRBJ2-6
TGTGCCAGTAGACATCCAGGGGGCGGGTCTAATGAAAAACTGTTTTTT	CASRHPGGGSNEKLFF	TRBD1	.	TRBV19	TRBJ1-4
TGTGCCAGCTCCCCGACTAGCGGGGGCCCACTAGCCAAAAACATTCAGTACTTC	CASSPTSGGPLAKNIQYF	TRBD2	.	TRBV7-3	TRBJ2-4
TGTGCCAGCAGCGGTCATATGGGCAATTCCTACGAGCAGTACTTC	CASSGHMGNSYEQYF	.	few	TRBV28	TRBJ2-7
TGTGCCAGCGCTCAGGACAGCTCCTACAATGAGCAGTTCTTC	CASAQDSSYNEQFF	.	.	TRBV6-4	TRBJ2-1
TGTGCCAGCTCACCAACTTCGCATCTGAACACTGAAGCTTTCTTT	CASSPTSHLNTEAFF	.	.	TRBV18	TRBJ1-1
TGTGCCAGCAGCGGACAGGGGGCAGCCGGGGAGCTGTTTTTT	CASSGQGAAGELFF	TRBD1	.	TRBV7-7	TRBJ2-2
TGTGCCAGCACCGAGCAGGGGGCCAGCACAGATACGCAGTATTTT	CASTEQGASTDTQYF	TRBD1	.	TRBV2	TRBJ2-3
TGTGCCACCGGACTAGCTTACGAGCAGTACTTC	CATGLAYEQYF	TRBD2	.	TRBV6-4	TRBJ2-7
TGTGCCAGCGGGAGACTAGATACCTACGAGCAGTACTTC	CASGRLDTYEQYF	.	.	TRBV14	TRBJ2-7
TGTGCCAGCAGGAGGGCGACTAGTGATGGCTACACCTTC	CASRRATSDGYTF	.	.	TRBV6-5	TRBJ1-2
TGCGCCAGCAGCTTGGGGAGCGCTGGGGCCAACGTCCTGACTTTC	CASSLGSAGANVLTF	.	.	TRBV5-1	TRBJ2-6
TGTGCCAGCAGTGGAGCGGGGGCTGGCAATCAGCCCCAGCATTTT	CASSGAGAGNQPQHF	.	few	TRBV28	TRBJ1-5
TGTGCCAGCAGCCGGGAGGGGGGTTCGAACACCGGGGAGCTGTTTTTT	CASSREGGSNTGELFF	TRBD2	.	TRBV2	TRBJ2-2
TGTGCCAGCAGCTTGGACCCGGACACCATATATTTT	CASSLDPDTIYF	.	.	TRBV5-6	TRBJ1-3
TGTGCCAGCAGCTCACCGGGACAGGGGATGGGTGAGCAGTTCTTC	CASSSPGQGMGEQFF	TRBD1	.	TRBV14	TRBJ2-1
TGCGCCAGCAGCTTGGAGCCTGGACAGGGAAACTACAATGAGCAGTTCTTC	CASSLEPGQGNYNEQFF	TRBD1	.	TRBV5-1	TRBJ2-1
TGTGCCAGCAGTTTGGGGGAGAGACCGTCATACGAGCAGTACTTC	CASSLGERPSYEQYF	.	few	TRBV5-4	TRBJ2-7
TGTGCCATCAGTGGAAGCGGGGGGGCCGGCAATGAGCAGTTCTTC	CAISGSGGAGNEQFF	TRBD2	once	TRBV10-3	TRBJ2-1
TGCGCCAGCAGCCAAGATAGGGGACTAGCGGCAATTAGGGATACGCAGTATTTT	CASSQDRGLAAIRDTQYF	TRBD2	.	TRBV4-1	TRBJ2-3
TGTGCCAGCAGTTTTTCAACTCGGCTAGCGGGAGAAAATGAGCAGTTCTTC	CASSFSTRLAGENEQFF	TRBD2	few	TRBV28	TRBJ2-1
TGTGCCAGCACCAGGACAGGGACTAATACGCAGTATTTT	CASTRTGTNTQYF	.	.	TRBV2	TRBJ2-3
TGTGCCAGCAGTGAACAAGGGAGTCAGCCCCAGCATTTT	CASSEQGSQPQHF	.	.	TRBV6-1	TRBJ1-5
TGTGCCAGCAGCCCCACCTCCGGACAGGGGGCCTACGAGCAGTACTTC	CASSPTSGQGAYEQYF	TRBD1	once	TRBV9	TRBJ2-7
TGTGCCAGCAGTTCGACAGGGCCCCAAGAGCCCCAGCATTTT	CASSSTGPQEPQHF	TRBD1	few	TRBV6-1	TRBJ1-5
TGCGCCAGCAGCCAATACTATAGCGGGAGCTCCTACAATGAGCAGTTCTTC	CASSQYYSGSSYNEQFF	TRBD2	.	TRBV4-1	TRBJ2-1
TGTGCCAGCAGCTGGGGACAAGGGGCGAACACTGAAGCTTTCTTT	CASSWGQGANTEAFF	.	once	TRBV5-1	TRBJ1-1
TGTGCCAGCAGCTCAAACTCCGGGACAGGGCCCTACAATGAGCAGTTCTTC	CASSSNSGTGPYNEQFF	TRBD1	.	TRBV7-8	TRBJ2-1
TGTGCCAGCAGACCCCAAGCTCTTGACAGGGGCCGGGTCACCGGGGAGCTGTTTTTT	CASRPQALDRGRVTGELFF	TRBD1	.	TRBV28	TRBJ2-2
TGTGCCAGCAGAGGAGGGGGAAACACCATATATTTT	CASRGGGNTIYF	.	.	TRBV9	TRBJ1-3
TGTGCCAGCAGTTTCGGAGGACAGGGGGCAGATACGCAGTATTTT	CASSFGGQGADTQYF	TRBD1	.	TRBV27	TRBJ2-3
TGTGCCAGCAGCTTATATCCTCGACTAGCGGGAGGGCCTGCAAATGAGCAGTTCTTC	CASSLYPRLAGGPANEQFF	TRBD2	.	TRBV7-2	TRBJ2-1
TGTGCCAGCAGTGGGGACAGACAAGAGACCCAGTACTTC	CASSGDRQETQYF	TRBD1	.	TRBV2	TRBJ2-5
TGTGCCAGCAGTTTATACAATTGGAATGAGCAGTTCTTC	CASSLYNWNEQFF	.	few	TRBV28	TRBJ2-1
TGTGCCACCTACGCGGGGTATGGCAATCAGCCCCAGCATTTT	CATYAGYGNQPQHF	.	.	TRBV6-5	TRBJ1-5
TGTGCCAGCAGTTCCCGAAGGGGGGGCCAAGAGACCCAGTACTTC	CASSSRRGGQETQYF	.	.	TRBV27	TRBJ2-5
TGTGCAAGTCGAACCAGCCGTGGGACTAGCAGCAGCACAGATACGCAGTATTTT	CASRTSRGTSSSTDTQYF	.	.	TRBV12-2	TRBJ2-3
TGTGCCAGCAGCTTTTGGCGGGGGGGCCGAGCCGGGGAGCTGTTTTTT	CASSFWRGGRAGELFF	TRBD2	.	TRBV5-4	TRBJ2-2
TGTGCCAGCACCCCCCAGGCTACCGGGGAGCTGTTTTTT	CASTPQATGELFF	.	.	TRBV7-2	TRBJ2-2
TGTGCCAGCACCGAGGAGGCTAGCGGGAGCTATGAGCAGTTCTTC	CASTEEASGSYEQFF	TRBD2	.	TRBV9	TRBJ2-1
TGTGCCAGCAGGAAAAAGGGGGGGAGCACTGAAGCTTTCTTT	CASRKKGGSTEAFF	.	.	TRBV5-6	TRBJ1-1
TGCGCCAGCAGCAAAGGACATCTGCGTGGGGGGGAGCTGTTTTTT	CASSKGHLRGGELFF	.	.	TRBV4-1	TRBJ2-2
TGTGCCAGCAGCTGGCGAGGGATCGAATCACCCCTCCACTTT	CASSWRGIESPLHF	.	.	TRBV11-2	TRBJ1-6
TGTGCCACCAGTAGGGACAGGGGTTCCTACGAGCAGTACTTC	CATSRDRGSYEQYF	TRBD1	.	TRBV15	TRBJ2-7
TGTGCCAGCAGCATCACAGGGGGGCCGTTAAGGGGGTTTGGCTACACCTTC	CASSITGGPLRGFGYTF	TRBD1	few	TRBV7-9	TRBJ1-2
TGTGCCAGCAGCTACGGGACAGGGGGAATCCAAGAGACCCAGTACTTC	CASSYGTGGIQETQYF	TRBD1	.	TRBV11-2	TRBJ2-5
TGCAGCACGACCGGGACTAGCAACGACGAGCAGTACTTC	CSTTGTSNDEQYF	TRBD2	few	TRBV29-1	TRBJ2-7
TGTGCCAGCAGCTCGGGTCTCGGAAACACTGAAGCTTTCTTT	CASSSGLGNTEAFF	.	.	TRBV27	TRBJ1-1